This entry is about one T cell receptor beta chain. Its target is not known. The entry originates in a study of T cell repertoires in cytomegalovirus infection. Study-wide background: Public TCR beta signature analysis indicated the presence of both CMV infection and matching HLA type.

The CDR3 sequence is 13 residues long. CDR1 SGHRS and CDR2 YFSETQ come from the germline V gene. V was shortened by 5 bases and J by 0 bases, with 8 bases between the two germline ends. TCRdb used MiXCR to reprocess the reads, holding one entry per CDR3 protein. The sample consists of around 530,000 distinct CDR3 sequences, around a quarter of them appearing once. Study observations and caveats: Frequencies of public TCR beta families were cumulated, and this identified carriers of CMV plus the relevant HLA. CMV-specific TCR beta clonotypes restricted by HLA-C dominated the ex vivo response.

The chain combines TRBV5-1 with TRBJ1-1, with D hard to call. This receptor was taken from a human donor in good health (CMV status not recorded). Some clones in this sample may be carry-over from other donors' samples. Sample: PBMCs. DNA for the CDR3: TGCGCCAGCAGTGGATTTTTGAACACTGAAGCTTTCTTT. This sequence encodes CASSGFLNTEAFF.